There are a few counts of the clone carrying this T cell receptor beta chain. Its specificity is unknown. The sample belongs to a study of neoadjuvant anti-PD-1 for oral cavity cancer. Study-level background: Patients mostly received three to four biweekly nivolumab doses at 3 mg/kg before surgery. Around day 43, patients without progression received a fourth nivolumab dose before surgery. Study-level results: Post-nivolumab, blood T cell clonality was significantly elevated in non-responders. TCR analyses covered only three patients per response group.

The repertoire was sequenced with immunoSEQ multiplex PCR; TCRdb's copy has only in-frame clones and lacks some. Among more than 11,000 clones listed, just under 75% were seen once. Time point here: after neoadjuvant nivolumab, at surgical resection. The TCR sequence derives from a person aged 40 to 85 with oral cavity squamous cell carcinoma. Material: PBMCs, obtained after nivolumab (anti-PD-1) treatment.

CDR3 loop: CASSVGHNTGELFF. The CDR3 nucleotides are TGTGCCAGCAGCGTAGGTCACAACACCGGGGAGCTGTTTTTT. This sequence joins TRBV9 and TRBJ2-2; D is ambiguous. CDR1 is SGDLS and CDR2 is YYNGEE in the germline V gene. V lost 0 bases to trimming and J lost 2 bases, with 5 bases between them. This CDR3 is built from 14 residues.